This entry describes one T cell receptor beta chain. This specimen belongs to a study of blood T cell repertoires in COVID-19. Across the whole study: The United States, Italy and Spain provided the acute and convalescent COVID-19 samples. T cells, B-cell-depleted T cells, or PBMCs supplied cDNA or gDNA.

As originally analysed: Amplification with reference gene primers provided the estimates of nucleated cell counts. The repertoire was sequenced with immunoSEQ multiplex PCR; TCRdb's copy has only in-frame clones and lacks some. D and trimming come from the DNA, and the V and J calls and clone size come from that table. This sample has roughly 190,000 clones, with 83% found just once. V trimming: 2 bases; J trimming: 7 bases; junction bases outside the gene matches: 7. The CDR3 totals 15 residues. Germline assignment: CDR1 SGHRS and CDR2 YFSETQ. The chain has TRBV5-1 and TRBJ1-2, with 11 bases matching TRBD1. Sequencing used peripheral blood. The TCR originated in a woman between 40 and 50 years old with acute or convalescent COVID-19. The CDR3 loop is CASSLGGQGAFGYTF. The CDR3 DNA reads TGCGCCAGCAGCTTAGGCGGACAGGGGGCCTTTGGCTACACCTTC.